Presented here are 27 T cell receptor beta chains from one specimen sequenced in a study of T cell clonality in common variable immunodeficiency. Repertoires were generated with immunoSEQ multiplex PCR, while TCRdb's copy carries only in-frame clones and drops some. The specimen gives some 80,000 clones without singletons; the ten biggest hold over 0.7%. Sequencing input: peripheral blood mononuclear cells. The receptors stem from a person between 18 and 75 years old in good health.

This clone was found many times. The CDR3 goes on 3 residues after the read ends, and that part is filled in from the germline J gene. The gene calls are TRBV12-5 and TRBJ2-7, with D possibly matching TRBD1 (6 bases). Per germline, CDR1 LGHNT and CDR2 FRNRAP. There are 17 residues in the CDR3. The V end lost 1 base, the J end lost 6 bases, and 22 bases lay between the germline ends. The part of the CDR3 DNA that was read is TGTGCTAGTGGTTTGGCGAGGACAGCCGACGGCTCAGGCGAG. The encoded protein is CASGLARTADGSGE. In full, the CDR3 is CASGLARTADGSGEQYF.

The sample holds many counts of this clone. The read halts 3 residues ahead of the CDR3 end, with the missing end drawn from the germline J gene. V usage is TRBV10-2 and J usage is TRBJ2-1, with D tentatively TRBD1 (5 bases). This CDR3 contains 15 residues. The V and J ends lost 2 bases and 5 bases respectively, with 13 bases between them. Germline CDR1 and CDR2: WSHSY and SAAADI. The part of the CDR3 DNA that was read is TGCGCCAGCAGTGAGGACAGCCGCTTGAACAATGAG. Its translation: CASSEDSRLNNE. The full-length CDR3 reads as CASSEDSRLNNEQFF.

This clone was counted many times. The sequence runs out 3 residues before the end of the CDR3; the remainder is reconstructed from the germline J gene. The chain joins TRBV18 to TRBJ2-3; 8 nucleotides match TRBD1. From germline, CDR1 is KGHSH and CDR2 LQKENI. CDR3 length equals 17 residues. J was trimmed by 7 bases and V by 1 base; bases with no gene match: 13. The CDR3: CASSPLKGDRGTYTQYF. The CDR3 DNA, read in part, is TGTGCCAGCTCACCACTAAAGGGTGACAGGGGAACCTATACG.

This clone was counted at least ten times. The read is 3 residues too short to cover the CDR3 end, so that end is filled in from the germline J gene. This chain joins TRBV28 and TRBJ1-4, with D unclear. Trimming took off 5 bases at V and 10 bases at J, with 11 bases between the two ends. Germline-derived CDR1 and CDR2 are MDHEN and SYDVKM. The CDR3 extends over 12 amino acids. The CDR3 bases that were read are TGTGCCAGCAGTCAAGCCCTTGGAAAA. Its protein product is CASSQALGK. The full CDR3 reads CASSQALGKLFF.

This clone was seen many times. The read ends 3 residues before the CDR3 terminus; that terminus is restored from the germline J gene. J is TRBJ1-2 and V is TRBV18; possible D gene TRBD1, 5 bases. Trimming cost V 3 bases and J 2 bases, with 13 bases left between them. Looked up from germline, CDR1 is KGHSH and CDR2 is LQKENI. The CDR3 runs 15 residues. CDR3 amino acids: CASSPRQTANYGYTF. The sequenced CDR3 bases are TGTGCCAGCTCACCCCGACAGACGGCCAACTATGGC.

This clone was detected ten times or more. Its ends do not fully match the called genes, so a read error is possible. The part of the CDR3 DNA that was read is TGTGCTAGCAGCCCTTTAGCGCCGGGACAAGTCTCCTACGAG. It yields the protein CASSPLAPGQVSYE. From start to end, the CDR3 is CASSPLAPGQVSYEQYF. This chain uses TRBV7-7 with TRBJ2-7, with D possibly matching TRBD1 (6 bases). The read finishes 3 residues shy of the CDR3 end, and the germline J gene is used to complete it. The CDR3 is 17 amino acids. The germline V gene encodes CDR1 SSHAT and CDR2 FNYEAQ (reference sequence).

This clone was counted at least ten times. Read coverage stops 3 residues before the CDR3 terminus; the germline J gene supplies the remainder. This rearrangement joins TRBV19 to TRBJ2-2, with 9 bases identical to TRBD1. CDR3 length: 15 residues. V was clipped by 6 bases and J by 4 bases; unmatched bases: 6. CDR1 is LNHDA, CDR2 SQIVND, per germline (reference sequence). The sequenced part of the CDR3 DNA is TGTGCCAGTAGCCCCAGGACAGGGGCCACCGGGGAG. Its protein product is CASSPRTGATGE. The whole CDR3 reads CASSPRTGATGELFF.

This clone was detected many times. Sequencing ends 3 residues short of the CDR3 end; the germline J gene provides the rest. J is TRBJ2-2 and V is TRBV19, with 11 positions matching TRBD2. V trimming: 4 bases; J trimming: 3 bases; junction bases outside the gene matches: 1. The CDR3 is 15 amino acids. Per the germline V gene, CDR1 is LNHDA and CDR2 is SQIVND (reference sequence). CDR3 sequence: CASSTSGRYTGELFF. The covered CDR3 bases are TGTGCCAGTAGTACTAGCGGGAGGTACACCGGGGAG.

This clone has a count of ten or more. The read terminates 3 residues before the CDR3 end, so the remaining end is supplied by the germline J gene. This chain links TRBV5-1 with TRBJ2-1, with 11 bases that match TRBD1. The ends lost 4 bases at V and 8 bases at J; junction bases unmatched: 8. The CDR3 is 15 amino acids. Germline lookup yields CDR1 SGHRS and CDR2 YFSETQ. CDR3 protein: CASSGGQGGWDEQFF. The DNA read from the CDR3 is TGCGCCAGCAGCGGGGGACAGGGGGGTTGGGATGAG.

This clone occurred a few times. The read ends 3 residues early relative to the CDR3; the germline J gene fills the gap. J is TRBJ2-7 and V is TRBV19, with D maybe TRBD1 (6 bases). CDR1 is LNHDA, CDR2 SQIVND, per germline (reference sequence). The CDR3 spans 14 residues. V was clipped by 7 bases and J by 0 bases, with 13 bases between them. CDR3: CASKVTGNSYEQYF. The CDR3 DNA, read in part, is TGTGCCAGTAAGGTTACAGGGAACTCCTACGAG.

This clone was seen many times. Sequencing ends 3 residues short of the CDR3 end; the germline J gene provides the rest. This chain links TRBV20-1 with TRBJ2-7, with 7 positions matching TRBD2. The trim removed 1 base at V and 0 bases at J, leaving 9 bases unmatched. CDR1 DFQATT and CDR2 SNEGSKA come from the germline V gene (reference sequence). The CDR3 covers 16 residues. The DNA read from the CDR3 is TGCAGTGCTAGAGCCCCAATGGGCGGGAGCTCCTACGAG. Translating gives CSARAPMGGSSYE. The whole CDR3 sequence reads CSARAPMGGSSYEQYF.

This clone showed up many times. The missing CDR3 end, 3 residues past where the read stops, is filled in from the germline J gene. V is TRBV20-1 and J is TRBJ1-5; 10 bases line up with TRBD1. CDR3 length: 17 residues. CDR1 and CDR2 from the germline V gene are DFQATT and SNEGSKA (reference sequence). V lost 5 bases to trimming and J lost 2 bases; unmatched junction nucleotides: 12. CDR3 DNA (partial): TGCAGTGCTGGGACTACCCCTGGGACAGGGGGCAATCAGCCC. This translates into CSAGTTPGTGGNQP. The whole CDR3 protein reads CSAGTTPGTGGNQPQHF.

This clone was observed at least ten times. Read sequence stops 3 residues before the CDR3 end, and the germline J gene provides the missing end. This rearrangement joins TRBV7-3 to TRBJ2-5; D possibly uses TRBD1 or TRBD2 (5 bases each). Germline V gene data show CDR1 as SGHTA and CDR2 as FQGTGA. The CDR3 is made up of 17 amino acids. The V end was cut by 5 bases, the J end by 5 bases, with 24 bases between. CDR3 DNA, as far as it was read: TGTGCCAGCAGCCCCTGGGCGAGGGGCCCGGATACCGAGACC. Its protein product is CASSPWARGPDTET. The whole CDR3 region reads CASSPWARGPDTETQYF.

This clone was detected ten times or more. The read falls 3 residues short of the CDR3 end, and the missing part is taken from the germline J gene. The chain couples TRBV11-3 to TRBJ2-1; D is perhaps TRBD2 (6 bases). The CDR3 is 15 amino acids. Trimming took off 3 bases at V and 6 bases at J, with 15 bases between the two ends. CDR1 and CDR2 from the germline V gene are SGHNT and YENEEA. CDR3 bases read: TGTGCCAGCAGCTTGGGGCGGGGAACGGGCAATGAG. Translation gives CASSLGRGTGNE. The complete CDR3 reads CASSLGRGTGNEQFF.

This clone was picked up many times. With the read ending 3 residues before the CDR3 end, the germline J gene is used to fill in that end. The V call is TRBV20-1, the J call TRBJ2-3; 11 nucleotides line up with TRBD2. Trimming cost V 3 bases and J 1 base; bases outside gene matches: 15. The CDR3 is made up of 19 amino acids. Germline CDR1 and CDR2: DFQATT and SNEGSKA (reference sequence). This CDR3 reads CSARIVAGGGFEGTDTQYF. CDR3 bases read: TGCAGTGCTAGGATCGTAGCGGGGGGGGGTTTTGAAGGCACAGATACG.

There are many counts of this clone. The read stops 3 residues short of the end of the CDR3; the missing end is completed from the germline J gene. The V and J genes are TRBV2 and TRBJ2-1; D might be TRBD2 (6 bases). V lost 3 bases and J 5 bases, leaving 8 bases between the germline ends. The germline V gene has CDR1 SNHLY and CDR2 FYNNEI. This CDR3 comprises 13 residues. The sequenced part of the CDR3 DNA is TGTGCCAGCAGTGAGGGGGGACACAATGAG. Protein sequence: CASSEGGHNE. In full, the CDR3 reads CASSEGGHNEQFF.

This clone has more than one count but fewer than ten. The read stops 3 residues short of the end of the CDR3; the missing end is completed from the germline J gene. The chain employs TRBV20-1 and TRBJ2-7, with 9 bases fitting TRBD1. The CDR3 contains 17 residues. Germline V lookup: CDR1 DFQATT, CDR2 SNEGSKA (reference sequence). Losses at the gene ends were 0 bases for V and 5 bases for J; bases not matched to a gene: 14. The sequenced CDR3 bases are TGCAGTGCTAGAGATCCCACCGGGACAGGGTGGGGGGACGAG. Amino acids: CSARDPTGTGWGDE. The whole CDR3 is CSARDPTGTGWGDEQYF.

This clone was recorded at least ten times. Read data end 3 residues before the CDR3 end; the end is taken from the germline J gene. The chain recombines TRBV5-1 with TRBJ2-5, with TRBD2 as a possible D gene (6 bases). V lost 4 bases and J 4 bases, leaving 8 bases between the germline ends. Germline V gene lookup returns CDR1 SGHRS and CDR2 YFSETQ. This CDR3 is built from 12 residues. The CDR3 region is CASSKAGETQYF. CDR3 DNA, as far as it was read: TGCGCCAGCAGCAAAGCGGGAGAGACC.

As for this clone: Read coverage stops 3 residues before the CDR3 terminus; the germline J gene supplies the remainder. The rearrangement joins TRBV6-2 or TRBV6-3 to TRBJ2-5, with a weak D call TRBD1 (5 bases). Germline-derived CDR1 and CDR2 are MNHEY and SVGEGT. V lost 2 bases and J lost 7, with 14 bases in between. The CDR3 is 14 residues long. CDR3 DNA, as far as it was read: TGTGCCAGCAGTTACGGGGCTTATATAGGGACC. Encoded protein: CASSYGAYIGT. The whole CDR3 region reads CASSYGAYIGTQYF.

This clone was seen many times. The read is 3 residues too short to cover the CDR3 end, so that end is filled in from the germline J gene. The V call is TRBV20-1, the J call TRBJ2-3; D remains unclear. V was trimmed by 3 bases and J by 0 bases, leaving 4 bases between them. The CDR3 is 12 amino acids. In germline, CDR1 is DFQATT, CDR2 SNEGSKA (reference sequence). CDR3 DNA (partial): TGCAGTGCTAGCGGGAGCACAGATACG. Its translation: CSASGSTDT. The full CDR3 protein is CSASGSTDTQYF.

This clone was seen at least ten times. The CDR3 extends 3 residues past the end of the read, so its final part is completed from the germline J gene. The genes are TRBV7-9 and TRBJ2-7; weak D call: TRBD2 (5 bases). There are 12 residues in the CDR3. Trimming cost V 4 bases and J 3 bases, with 7 bases left between them. Germline V gene lookup returns CDR1 SEHNR and CDR2 FQNEAQ (reference sequence). CDR3 loop: CASSSGLYEQYF. CDR3 DNA (partial): TGTGCCAGCAGCTCCGGACTCTACGAG. The variable domain in full, with the rest retrieved from reference TRBV7-9 and TRBJ2-7, is DTGVSQNPRHKITKRGQNVTFRCDPISEHNRLYWYRQTLGQGPEFLTYFQNEAQLEKSRLLSDRFSAERPKGSFSTLEIQRTEQGDSAMYLCASSSGLYEQYFGPGTRLTVT.

Notes on this clone: The read ends 3 residues shy of where the CDR3 ends; the end is completed using the germline J gene. This rearrangement joins TRBV18 to TRBJ1-1; no reliable D call. There are 14 residues in the CDR3. In germline, CDR1 is KGHSH, CDR2 LQKENI. V gave up 5 bases and J gave up 1 base, with 11 bases separating them. CDR3 sequence: CASSDGGWNTEAFF. CDR3 bases read: TGTGCCAGCTCAGATGGAGGGTGGAACACTGAA.

This clone was seen repeatedly, ten times or more. The CDR3 end is not reached by the read, which stops 3 residues before it; the germline J gene fills it in. The chain employs TRBV6-1 and TRBJ2-3, with TRBD2 as a possible D gene (6 bases). V was clipped by 1 base and J by 3 bases, with 17 bases between them. Germline lookup yields CDR1 MNHNS and CDR2 SASEGT. The CDR3 spans 17 residues. The CDR3 sequence: CASSEVRKAGTTDTQYF. CDR3 DNA, as far as it was read: TGTGCCAGCAGTGAAGTTAGAAAAGCGGGTACTACAGATACG.

This clone was observed many times. The observed sequence ends 3 residues before the CDR3 terminus, with the missing tail filled in from the germline J gene. This sequence joins TRBV10-1 and TRBJ2-2, with D possibly TRBD1 on 5 matching bases. V shed 2 bases and J shed 1 base, with 5 bases lying between them. This CDR3 comprises 14 residues. The germline CDR1 and CDR2 sequences are WNHNN and SYGVQD (reference sequence). This CDR3 is CASSETGNTGELFF. The DNA read from the CDR3 is TGCGCCAGCAGTGAGACAGGGAACACCGGGGAG.

To note about this clone: The CDR3 end lies 3 residues beyond the end of the read and is filled in from the germline J gene. The chain carries TRBV20-1 and TRBJ2-7; 11 nucleotides align to TRBD2. The germline V gene has CDR1 DFQATT and CDR2 SNEGSKA (reference sequence). This CDR3 is 14 amino acids long. The V segment lost 5 bases and the J segment 5 bases; nucleotides outside the gene matches: 8. The covered CDR3 bases are TGCAGTGCTGCTCTGACTAGCGGGATCCACGAG. Translating gives CSAALTSGIHE. The entire CDR3 reads CSAALTSGIHEQYF.

This clone was detected many times. The CDR3 end is not reached by the read, which stops 3 residues before it; the germline J gene fills it in. This chain links TRBV15 with TRBJ2-7; TRBD2 matches at 11 bases. V lost 6 bases to trimming and J lost 4 bases; unmatched junction nucleotides: 5. The CDR3 covers 14 residues. The germline CDR1 and CDR2 sequences are LNHNV and YYDKDF (reference sequence). The CDR3 sequence is CATRALAGGYEQYF. The DNA read from the CDR3 is TGTGCCACCAGAGCCCTAGCGGGAGGATACGAG.

In the case of this clone: The read ends 3 residues shy of where the CDR3 ends; the end is completed using the germline J gene. The chain couples TRBV19 to TRBJ2-7, with TRBD1 identical over 7 bases. CDR1 and CDR2 from the germline V gene are LNHDA and SQIVND (reference sequence). Trimming took 3 bases from V and 6 from J; bases not matched to a gene: 8. CDR3 length equals 14 residues. This chain's CDR3 is CASSMQGDRREQYF. The DNA read from the CDR3 is TGTGCCAGTAGTATGCAGGGGGACCGGCGCGAG.